These 8 T cell receptor beta chains share one sample of origin, sequenced in a study of T cell responses to AZD1222 COVID-19 vaccine. The protocol was immunoSEQ multiplex PCR, while the TCRdb copy is restricted to in-frame clones and leaves out a portion. This table has approximately 100,000 clones, about nine tenths appearing once. The sample in question was peripheral blood, obtained on day 0 of AZD1222 vaccination. The origin of the receptors is an adult in good health.

The genes are TRBV24-1 and TRBJ1-5; D might be TRBD1 (5 bases). CDR1 is KGHDR and CDR2 is SFDVKD in the germline V gene. CDR3 length: 13 amino acids. The V gene lost 1 base and the J gene lost 8 bases, with 8 bases spanning the gap. CDR3 in DNA: TGTGCCACCAGTGATTTTGGGGGTGAGCCCCAGCATTTT. This gives the protein CATSDFGGEPQHF.

The chain uses TRBV10-3 and TRBJ2-7; D is perhaps TRBD2 (6 bases). The CDR3 covers 14 residues. The V gene's germline CDR1 is ENHRY and CDR2 SYGVKD. V lost 6 bases and J 2 bases, leaving 14 bases between the germline ends. The CDR3 sequence: CAIRPAGRAYEQYF. The CDR3 DNA is TGTGCCATCAGACCGGCGGGAAGGGCCTACGAGCAGTACTTC.

This clone was seen only once. V gene TRBV6-4 combines with J gene TRBJ2-3, with 8 nucleotides matching TRBD1. Germline CDR1 MRHNA, CDR2 SNTAGT. This CDR3 has 13 residues. V shed 8 bases, J shed 1 base, and the junction held 2 bases outside the gene matches. Here the CDR3 reads CASGQGGTDTQYF. CDR3 coding DNA: TGTGCCAGCGGACAGGGAGGCACAGATACGCAGTATTTT.

V usage is TRBV28 and J usage is TRBJ2-7; 15 bases map to TRBD2. This CDR3 is 17 amino acids long. The J segment lost 6 bases and the V segment lost 6 bases, leaving 12 bases of the junction unmatched. Per germline, CDR1 MDHEN and CDR2 SYDVKM. The CDR3 protein is CASSPKGLAGGLGEQYF. As DNA, the CDR3 is TGTGCCAGCAGCCCTAAGGGACTAGCGGGAGGTCTCGGCGAGCAGTACTTC.

In its sample, this clone was seen a few times. V usage is TRBV5-6 and J usage is TRBJ1-2; D remains ambiguous. Trimming removed 4 bases from V and 5 bases from J, with 12 bases in between. This CDR3 has 13 amino acids. In germline, CDR1 is SGHDT, CDR2 YYEEEE. Here the CDR3 DNA reads TGTGCCAGCAGCCAAATTGTAGGGTATGGCTACACCTTC. Translation gives CASSQIVGYGYTF. The variable domain in full, with the rest retrieved from reference TRBV5-6 and TRBJ1-2, is DAGVTQSPTHLIKTRGQQVTLRCSPKSGHDTVSWYQQALGQGPQFIFQYYEEEERQRGNFPDRFSGHQFPNYSSELNVNALLLGDSALYLCASSQIVGYGYTFGSGTRLTVV.

This rearrangement joins TRBV5-1 to TRBJ1-1; D is undetermined. The CDR3 spans 13 residues. The V and J ends lost 6 bases and 5 bases respectively, with 14 bases between them. Germline lookup yields CDR1 SGHRS and CDR2 YFSETQ. The CDR3 DNA follows: TGCGCCAGCACTGAGGGTCTGGGGACTGAAGCTTTCTTT. The encoded protein is CASTEGLGTEAFF. The full variable domain, rest sourced from reference TRBV5-1 and TRBJ1-1, is KAGVTQTPRYLIKTRGQQVTLSCSPISGHRSVSWYQQTPGQGLQFLFEYFSETQRNKGNFPGRFSGRQFSNSRSEMNVSTLELGDSALYLCASTEGLGTEAFFGQGTRLTVV.

The DNA for the CDR3 is TGTGCCAGTATGACTGAAAGCTCTGGAAACACCATATATTTT. It is translated as CASMTESSGNTIYF. The chain has TRBV2 and TRBJ1-3; D gene ambiguous. The CDR3 contains 14 residues. Germline V lookup: CDR1 SNHLY, CDR2 FYNNEI. Trimming left V 9 bases short and J 0 bases short, with 12 bases between.

This chain connects TRBV19 to TRBJ2-1; D perhaps matches TRBD1 (5 bases). The V and J ends lost 7 bases and 5 bases respectively, with 21 bases between them. The CDR3 has 16 amino acids. Germline CDR1 reads LNHDA; CDR2 reads SQIVND (reference sequence). The CDR3 DNA is TGTGCCAGTAAAAGGGGAAACACTTGGCCGGACAATGAGCAGTTCTTC. Translating it yields CASKRGNTWPDNEQFF.